One and the same sample provided the 27 T cell receptor beta chains below, sequenced in a study of identical twins. TCRdb recomputed calls from the 5' RACE reads with MiXCR, one row per CDR3 protein. The repertoire includes about 280,000 distinct CDR3 sequences, roughly 8.6% of them detected once, and 2% to 2.5% sits in the top ten. The same specimen was also included in a second study, on yellow fever vaccine responses in identical twins.

Sequenced: memory (CD45RO+) T cells sorted from blood. These receptors came from a woman younger than 35 in good health.

This clonotype was recorded many times. The V call is TRBV5-5, the J call TRBJ2-3, with 9 bases identical to TRBD2. Trimming cost V 4 bases and J 7 bases; bases outside gene matches: 13. The CDR3 runs 16 residues. Per germline, CDR1 SGHKS and CDR2 YYEKEE (reference sequence). This chain's CDR3 is CASSLKWREGLNTQYF. The CDR3 nucleotides read TGTGCCAGCAGCCTAAAGTGGCGGGAGGGCCTTAATACGCAGTATTTT.

The chain couples TRBV4-2 to TRBJ2-2; D tentatively reads TRBD1 or TRBD2 (5 bases each). The V end was cut by 4 bases, the J end by 7 bases, with 16 bases between. This CDR3 region has 15 residues. The germline V gene has CDR1 LGHNA and CDR2 YNFKEQ. CDR3 nucleotides: TGTGCCAGCAGCCCCGGGACCCTCGTCTTCGGGGAGCTGTTTTTT. Translation gives CASSPGTLVFGELFF.

The J gene is TRBJ1-5, the V gene TRBV7-2, with a possible D match to TRBD1 (5 bases). The CDR3 has 13 residues. V was clipped by 1 base and J by 11 bases, with 12 bases between them. Germline V gene lookup returns CDR1 SGHTA and CDR2 FQGNSA. CDR3 region: CASSLDRGRAQHF. The CDR3 DNA reads TGTGCCAGCAGCTTAGACCGGGGGAGAGCCCAGCATTTT.

The chain has TRBV28 and TRBJ1-2; 10 bases are shared with TRBD1. Germline assignment: CDR1 MDHEN and CDR2 SYDVKM. This CDR3 contains 14 residues. V was pared by 11 bases and J by 6 bases, with 12 bases of the junction left unmatched. The CDR3 DNA is TGTGCCGGTGAAGACAGGGGGCAAAAGAATGGCTACACCTTC. Protein: CAGEDRGQKNGYTF.

This clonotype occurred a few times. The chain couples TRBV25-1 to TRBJ2-5, with TRBD1 as a possible D gene (6 bases). The CDR3 totals 13 residues. V lost 6 bases and J lost 1, with 9 bases in between. Germline V gene lookup returns CDR1 MGHDK and CDR2 SYGVNS. The chain's CDR3 is CASSRTAQETQYF. The CDR3 coding sequence is TGTGCCAGCAGCCGGACAGCCCAAGAGACCCAGTACTTC.

This clonotype was recorded many times. The chain couples TRBV5-1 to TRBJ2-2; 12 nucleotides line up with TRBD2. Trimming cost V 2 bases and J 6 bases; bases outside gene matches: 5. The CDR3 length is 16 residues. Germline V gene data show CDR1 as SGHRS and CDR2 as YFSETQ. In DNA, the CDR3 is TGCGCCAGCAGCTTTCAGACTAGCGGGAGTTCCGGGGAGCTGTTTTTT. Translated: CASSFQTSGSSGELFF.

The V call is TRBV24-1, the J call TRBJ2-1, with 8 bases lining up with TRBD2. Germline values: CDR1 KGHDR, CDR2 SFDVKD. V lost 3 bases and J lost 2; bases outside the gene matches: 8. The CDR3 consists of 17 residues. CDR3 protein: CATSDRSGTRPYNEQFF. The CDR3 bases are TGTGCCACCAGTGATCGGTCCGGGACTAGACCCTACAATGAGCAGTTCTTC.

This clonotype has just a few counts. This chain connects TRBV27 to TRBJ2-7; D is unclear. The CDR3 loop spans 13 amino acids. With 3 bases removed from V and 3 bases from J, the gap between germline ends came to 9 bases. The germline CDR1 and CDR2 sequences are MNHEY and SMNVEV (reference sequence). The CDR3 DNA reads as TGTGCCAGCAGTTTGAGATATAACTACGAGCAGTACTTC. Translated: CASSLRYNYEQYF.

This clonotype was observed a few times. The V and J genes are TRBV20-1 and TRBJ2-1; 11 bases are a match to TRBD2. CDR1 is DFQATT, CDR2 SNEGSKA, per germline (reference sequence). This CDR3 is 16 amino acids long. The V and J ends lost 2 bases and 6 bases, in that order; junction bases with no gene match: 9. The CDR3 nucleotides read TGCAGTGCTAGATTAAATAGCGGGAGGGCCCCCAATGAGCAGTTCTTC. Amino acid sequence: CSARLNSGRAPNEQFF.

The chain links TRBV10-3 to TRBJ2-7, with 12 bases fitting TRBD2. The CDR3 length is 15 residues. The germline V gene encodes CDR1 ENHRY and CDR2 SYGVKD. With 6 bases clipped from V and 5 bases from J, the junction kept 8 bases outside the gene matches. The CDR3 is CAISRGTSGSHEQYV. CDR3 nucleotides: TGTGCCATCAGCCGCGGGACTAGCGGGTCCCACGAGCAGTACGTC.

In its sample, this clonotype was seen many times. This rearrangement joins TRBV20-1 to TRBJ2-3, with 8 bases fitting TRBD2. This CDR3 comprises 17 residues. Germline CDR1 is DFQATT and CDR2 is SNEGSKA (reference sequence). With V trimmed by 1 base and J by 6 bases, 15 bases remained unmatched. CDR3 bases: TGCAGTGCTAGAGTTTTAGCCGGCGGGGGGCCAGGGGATACGCAGTATTTT. It codes for CSARVLAGGGPGDTQYF.

The chain recombines TRBV6-5 with TRBJ1-1; unclear D gene. Trimming took 8 bases from V and 1 from J, leaving 8 bases between them. Germline assignment: CDR1 MNHEY and CDR2 SVGAGI. The CDR3 runs 12 residues. The CDR3 here is CASGRRNTEAFF. CDR3 bases: TGTGCCAGCGGGCGGAGGAACACTGAAGCTTTCTTT.

The chain uses TRBV11-2 and TRBJ2-1; 10 nucleotides line up with TRBD1. This CDR3 spans 15 amino acids. In germline, CDR1 is SGHAT, CDR2 FQNNGV. V dropped 6 bases and J dropped 2; count of bases not matched to a gene: 4. CDR3 bases: TGTGCCAGCAGACTGGACAGGGGGACCTACAATGAGCAGTTCTTC. Its translation: CASRLDRGTYNEQFF.

CDR3 DNA: TGCAGTGCTAGTCAGGCGGACCCCTACGAGCAGTACTTC. Its translation is CSASQADPYEQYF. The gene calls are TRBV20-1 and TRBJ2-7; D gene uncertain. The CDR3 totals 13 residues. Germline V CDR1 and CDR2: DFQATT, SNEGSKA (reference sequence). The V end was cut by 3 bases, the J end by 2 bases, with 11 bases between.

This clonotype was picked up a small number of times. This chain links TRBV15 with TRBJ1-3; D is uncertain. The germline gives CDR1 LNHNV, CDR2 YYDKDF (reference sequence). The CDR3 runs to 16 residues. V dropped 0 bases and J dropped 0 bases, with 9 bases sitting between them. The CDR3 here is CATSRDNTISGNTIYF. CDR3 DNA sequence: TGTGCCACCAGCAGAGACAACACGATCTCTGGAAACACCATATATTTT.

This clonotype has just a few counts. The CDR3 DNA reads TGTGCCAGCAGCAGGACAGGACAGACCCAGTACTTC. Its translation: CASSRTGQTQYF. J is TRBJ2-5 and V is TRBV28; TRBD1 agrees at 7 bases. The CDR3 runs 12 residues. Germline-derived CDR1 and CDR2 are MDHEN and SYDVKM. Germline trimming cut 6 bases from V and 6 bases from J; bases unmatched to any gene: 4.

This chain uses TRBV5-6 with TRBJ2-5; D remains ambiguous. The CDR3 runs 14 residues. Trimming removed 4 bases at V and 0 bases at J, with 10 bases between. In germline, CDR1 is SGHDT, CDR2 YYEEEE. CDR3 coding DNA: TGTGCCAGCAGCCTAGGACGGTACCAAGAGACCCAGTACTTC. It encodes CASSLGRYQETQYF. The full variable domain, in which reference TRBV5-6 and TRBJ2-5 provide the parts outside the CDR3, is DAGVTQSPTHLIKTRGQQVTLRCSPKSGHDTVSWYQQALGQGPQFIFQYYEEEERQRGNFPDRFSGHQFPNYSSELNVNALLLGDSALYLCASSLGRYQETQYFGPGTRLLVL.

This clonotype was seen at least ten times. The chain links TRBV20-1 to TRBJ1-1, with TRBD1 as a possible D gene (5 bases). The CDR3 covers 14 residues. Germline CDR1 DFQATT, CDR2 SNEGSKA (reference sequence). V was shortened by 0 bases and J by 3 bases, with 11 bases between the two germline ends. The CDR3 coding sequence is TGCAGTGCTAGAGATGACGGGGGTCACACTGAAGCTTTCTTT. Translation gives CSARDDGGHTEAFF.

This clonotype came up a few times. The chain carries TRBV15 and TRBJ2-2; D might be TRBD1 or TRBD2, each matching 5 bases. V gave up 1 base and J gave up 3 bases, with 12 bases separating them. This CDR3 region has 16 residues. From germline, CDR1 is LNHNV and CDR2 YYDKDF (reference sequence). CDR3 sequence reads: CATSRAPGADTGELFF. The CDR3 coding sequence is TGTGCCACCAGCAGAGCCCCCGGGGCGGACACCGGGGAGCTGTTTTTT.

This rearrangement joins TRBV10-2 to TRBJ2-6, with 10 bases identical to TRBD2. Germline assignment: CDR1 WSHSY and CDR2 SAAADI. CDR3 size: 16 residues. J was trimmed by 3 bases and V by 7 bases; bases with no gene match: 6. The CDR3 nucleotides read TGCGCCAGCAAGAGGGTAGCGGGAGGTGGGGCCAACGTCCTGACTTTC. Translation gives CASKRVAGGGANVLTF.

At least ten counts were recorded for this clonotype. The V and J genes are TRBV29-1 and TRBJ2-3; perhaps TRBD1 as D (5 bases). The CDR3 loop spans 14 amino acids. Per germline, CDR1 SQVTM and CDR2 ANQGSEA. V was cut by 4 bases and J by 5 bases, with 16 bases left in between. DNA for the CDR3: TGCAGCGTTGTGAGACAGACACAAATAGATACGCAGTATTTT. Its protein product is CSVVRQTQIDTQYF.

This clonotype was observed at least ten times. This chain connects TRBV7-9 to TRBJ2-3, with 8 positions matching TRBD1. After removal of 5 bases from V and 3 bases from J, the junction contained 4 bases not matched to a gene. The CDR3 runs to 14 residues. Germline loops: CDR1 SEHNR, CDR2 FQNEAQ (reference sequence). In DNA, the CDR3 is TGTGCCAGCAGCAGGACAGGGAGTACAGATACGCAGTATTTT. Protein sequence: CASSRTGSTDTQYF. Based on the CDR3 plus reference TRBV7-9 and TRBJ2-3, the full variable domain is DTGVSQNPRHKITKRGQNVTFRCDPISEHNRLYWYRQTLGQGPEFLTYFQNEAQLEKSRLLSDRFSAERPKGSFSTLEIQRTEQGDSAMYLCASSRTGSTDTQYFGPGTRLTVL.

This chain connects TRBV24-1 to TRBJ2-1, with TRBD2 matching over 14 bases. The CDR3 length is 20 residues. The V gene's germline CDR1 is KGHDR and CDR2 SFDVKD. V lost 2 bases, J lost 4 bases, and 12 bases stayed unmatched. CDR3 amino acids: CATSDSGTSGGPSPYNEQFF. The CDR3 nucleotides are TGTGCCACCAGTGATTCCGGGACTAGCGGGGGCCCCTCTCCATACAATGAGCAGTTCTTC.

The CDR3 region is CASRQGPFDGTQYF. CDR3 in DNA: TGTGCCAGCAGACAGGGACCCTTCGACGGTACGCAGTATTTT. The V and J genes are TRBV2 and TRBJ2-3; tentative D call: TRBD1 (6 bases). CDR1 and CDR2 from the germline V gene are SNHLY and FYNNEI. CDR3 length equals 14 residues. Trimming pared 6 bases from V and 8 bases from J, leaving 18 bases between.

This clonotype was seen at least ten times. J is TRBJ2-3 and V is TRBV5-1; D may be TRBD2 (5 bases). CDR1 SGHRS and CDR2 YFSETQ come from the germline V gene. V was pared by 4 bases and J by 1 base, with 10 bases between. This CDR3 contains 14 residues. CDR3 bases: TGCGCCAGCAGCCCAGGACTCGGCACAGATACGCAGTATTTT. This codes for CASSPGLGTDTQYF.

The chain employs TRBV25-1 and TRBJ2-6; 7 bases align to TRBD1. Looked up from germline, CDR1 is MGHDK and CDR2 is SYGVNS. The CDR3 contains 17 residues. The junction had 3 bases not matched to a gene; V was cut back by 1 base and J by 0 bases. The CDR3: CASSELGDSSGANVLTF. In DNA form, the CDR3 reads TGTGCCAGCAGTGAATTGGGGGACAGCTCTGGGGCCAACGTCCTGACTTTC. Combining the CDR3 with reference TRBV25-1 and TRBJ2-6 gives the whole variable domain EADIYQTPRYLVIGTGKKITLECSQTMGHDKMYWYQQDPGMELHLIHYSYGVNSTEKGDLSSESTVSRIRTEHFPLTLESARPSHTSQYLCASSELGDSSGANVLTFGAGSRLTVL.

The J gene is TRBJ2-1, the V gene TRBV20-1; perhaps TRBD2 as D (6 bases). This CDR3 is built from 14 residues. The ends were cut back, 1 base at V and 5 bases at J, with 12 bases in the middle. Germline V gives CDR1 DFQATT, CDR2 SNEGSKA (reference sequence). The CDR3 reads CSARVRGYDNEQFF. The CDR3 nucleotides are TGCAGTGCTAGAGTCCGGGGGTATGACAATGAGCAGTTCTTC.